Detailed here is one TCR beta chain. The antigen remains unidentified. The PCR ran on 60 Vbeta and 13 Jbeta primers. The data were produced by immunoSEQ multiplex PCR, yet TCRdb's version contains in-frame clones alone and is incomplete. The profile covers some 110,000 clones, with roughly 74% appearing a single time and about 2.3% taken by the ten largest. This record belongs to a study of cytomegalovirus exposure and HLA in healthy donors. Study background: The study's early data release held 80 million to 95 million unique TCRs from HLA-typed donors.

The germline CDR1 and CDR2 sequences are SNHLY and FYNNEI. This CDR3 spans 15 amino acids. Deletions cut 0 bases from V and 4 bases from J, with 12 bases between. Study-level findings and limits: V- and J-gene trimming of TCR beta was linked (in a later analysis) to a missense DCLRE1C variant.

V gene TRBV2 combines with J gene TRBJ1-2, with D perhaps matching TRBD1 (6 bases). The sequence derives from a man between 40 and 49 years old in good health and CMV-seronegative. The material sequenced was PBMCs. CDR3 in DNA: TGTGCCAGCAGTGAAGCGAAAACAGGGCTCTATGGCTACACCTTC. The encoded protein is CASSEAKTGLYGYTF.